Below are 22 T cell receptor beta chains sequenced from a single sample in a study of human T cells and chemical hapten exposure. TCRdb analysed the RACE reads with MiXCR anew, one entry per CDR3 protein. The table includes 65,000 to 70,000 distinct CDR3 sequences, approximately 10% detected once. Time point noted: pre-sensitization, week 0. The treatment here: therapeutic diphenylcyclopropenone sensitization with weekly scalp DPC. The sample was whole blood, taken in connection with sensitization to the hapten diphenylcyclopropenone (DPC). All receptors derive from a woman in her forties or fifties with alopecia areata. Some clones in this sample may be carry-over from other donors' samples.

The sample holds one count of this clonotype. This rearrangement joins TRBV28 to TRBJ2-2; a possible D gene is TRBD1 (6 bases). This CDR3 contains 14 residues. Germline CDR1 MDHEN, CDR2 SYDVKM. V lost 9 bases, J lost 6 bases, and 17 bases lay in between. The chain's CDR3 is CASTNRVKAGELFF. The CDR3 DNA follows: TGTGCCAGTACGAACAGGGTGAAGGCCGGGGAGCTGTTTTTT.

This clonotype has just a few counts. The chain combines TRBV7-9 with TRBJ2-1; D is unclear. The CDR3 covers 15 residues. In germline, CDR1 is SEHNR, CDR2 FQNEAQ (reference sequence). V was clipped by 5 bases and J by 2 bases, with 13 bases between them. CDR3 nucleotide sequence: TGTGCCAGCAGCGCCGGGCGGTCGGCCTACAATGAGCAGTTCTTC. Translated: CASSAGRSAYNEQFF.

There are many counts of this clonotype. CDR3 in amino acids: CASSSWTSGKLDEQFF. Here the CDR3 DNA reads TGTGCCAGCAGCTCTTGGACTAGCGGGAAGTTGGATGAGCAGTTCTTC. The V and J genes are TRBV3-1 and TRBJ2-1, with 12 bases identical to TRBD2. Germline lookup yields CDR1 LGHDT and CDR2 YNNKEL (reference sequence). CDR3 size: 16 residues. The V segment lost 5 bases and the J segment 8 bases; nucleotides outside the gene matches: 10.

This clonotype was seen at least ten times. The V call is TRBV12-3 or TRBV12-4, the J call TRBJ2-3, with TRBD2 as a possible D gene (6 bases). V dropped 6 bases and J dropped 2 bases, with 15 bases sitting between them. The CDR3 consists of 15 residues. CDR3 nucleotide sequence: TGTGCCAGCAGAATTGGGGGACTTTACACAGATACGCAGTATTTT. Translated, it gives CASRIGGLYTDTQYF.

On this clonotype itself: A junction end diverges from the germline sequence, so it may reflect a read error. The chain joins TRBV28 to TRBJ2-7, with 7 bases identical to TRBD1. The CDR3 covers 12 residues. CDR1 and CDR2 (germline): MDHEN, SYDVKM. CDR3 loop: CATVTGTNTNDF. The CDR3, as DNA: TGTGCCACTGTGACAGGGACGAATACGAACGACTTC.

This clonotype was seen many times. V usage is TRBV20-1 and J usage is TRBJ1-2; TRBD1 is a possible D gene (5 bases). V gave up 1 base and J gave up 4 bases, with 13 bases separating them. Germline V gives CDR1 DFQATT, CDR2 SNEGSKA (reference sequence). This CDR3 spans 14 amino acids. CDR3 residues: CSARGAGIGYGYTF. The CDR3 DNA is TGCAGTGCTAGAGGGGCAGGGATCGGCTATGGCTACACCTTC.

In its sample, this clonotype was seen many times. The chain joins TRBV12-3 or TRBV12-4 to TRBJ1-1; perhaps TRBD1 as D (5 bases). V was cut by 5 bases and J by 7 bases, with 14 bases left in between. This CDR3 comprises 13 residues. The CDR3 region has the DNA TGTGCCAGCAGTCAACCGGGGGGACTTGAAGCTTTCTTT. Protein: CASSQPGGLEAFF.

CDR3 DNA: TGTGCCAGCAGCTTTCAAGCGGGGGGATCCTACGAGCAGTACTTC. Its protein product is CASSFQAGGSYEQYF. The gene calls are TRBV11-2 and TRBJ2-7, with TRBD2 matching 9 bases. This CDR3 spans 15 amino acids. V trimming: 3 bases; J trimming: 1 base; junction bases outside the gene matches: 4. Germline lookup yields CDR1 SGHAT and CDR2 FQNNGV.

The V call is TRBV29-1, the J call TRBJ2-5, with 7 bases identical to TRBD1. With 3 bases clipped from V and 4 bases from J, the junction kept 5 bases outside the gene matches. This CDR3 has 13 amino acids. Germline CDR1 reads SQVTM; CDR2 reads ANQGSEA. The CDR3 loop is CSVDATGLETQYF. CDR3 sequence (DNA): TGCAGCGTTGATGCGACAGGGCTAGAGACCCAGTACTTC.

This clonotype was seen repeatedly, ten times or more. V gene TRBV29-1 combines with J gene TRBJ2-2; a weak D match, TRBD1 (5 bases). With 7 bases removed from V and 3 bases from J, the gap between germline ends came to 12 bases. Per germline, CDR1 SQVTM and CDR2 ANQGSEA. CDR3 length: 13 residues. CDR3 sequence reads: CSDSSRDTGELFF. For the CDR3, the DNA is TGCAGCGACAGTAGCAGGGACACCGGGGAGCTGTTTTTT.

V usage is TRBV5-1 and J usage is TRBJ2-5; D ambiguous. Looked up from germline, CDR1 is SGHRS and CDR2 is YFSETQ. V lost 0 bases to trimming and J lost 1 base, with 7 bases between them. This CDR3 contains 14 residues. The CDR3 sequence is CASSLASGQETQYF. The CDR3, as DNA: TGCGCCAGCAGCTTGGCAAGTGGCCAAGAGACCCAGTACTTC.

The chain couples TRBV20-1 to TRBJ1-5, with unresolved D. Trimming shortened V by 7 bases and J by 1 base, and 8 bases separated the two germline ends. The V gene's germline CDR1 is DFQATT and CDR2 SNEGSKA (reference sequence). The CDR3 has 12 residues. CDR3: CSVGLSNQPQHF. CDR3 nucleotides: TGCAGTGTAGGGCTGAGCAATCAGCCCCAGCATTTT.

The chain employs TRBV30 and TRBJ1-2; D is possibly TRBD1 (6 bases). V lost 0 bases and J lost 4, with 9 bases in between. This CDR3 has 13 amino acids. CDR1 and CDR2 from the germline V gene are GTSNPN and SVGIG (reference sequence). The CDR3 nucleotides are TGTGCCTGGAGTGTTGGGACACTCTATGGCTACACCTTC. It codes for CAWSVGTLYGYTF.

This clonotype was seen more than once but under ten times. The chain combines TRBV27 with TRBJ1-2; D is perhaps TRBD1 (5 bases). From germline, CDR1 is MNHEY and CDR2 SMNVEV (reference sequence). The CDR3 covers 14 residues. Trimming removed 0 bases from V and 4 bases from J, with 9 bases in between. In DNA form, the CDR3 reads TGTGCCAGCAGTTTATCGGCAGGGCCCTATGGCTACACCTTC. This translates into CASSLSAGPYGYTF.

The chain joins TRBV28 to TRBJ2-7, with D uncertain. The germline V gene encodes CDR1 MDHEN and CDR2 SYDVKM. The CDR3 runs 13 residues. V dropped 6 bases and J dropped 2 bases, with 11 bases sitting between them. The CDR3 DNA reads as TGTGCCAGCAGCCGACTGGACGCCTACGAGCAGTACTTC. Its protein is CASSRLDAYEQYF.

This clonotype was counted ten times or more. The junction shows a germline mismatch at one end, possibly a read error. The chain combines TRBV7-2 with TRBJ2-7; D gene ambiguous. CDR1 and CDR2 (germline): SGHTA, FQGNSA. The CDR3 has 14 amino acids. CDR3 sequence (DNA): TGTGCCACCAGCTTTTACAGCTCTACCTACGAGCAGTACTTC. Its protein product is CATSFYSSTYEQYF. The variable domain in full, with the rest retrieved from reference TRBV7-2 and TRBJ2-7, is GAGVSQSPSNKVTEKGKDVELRCDPISGHTALYWYRQSLGQGLEFLIYFQGNSAPDKSGLPSDRFSAERTGGSVSTLTIQRTQQEDSAVYLCATSFYSSTYEQYFGPGTRLTVT.

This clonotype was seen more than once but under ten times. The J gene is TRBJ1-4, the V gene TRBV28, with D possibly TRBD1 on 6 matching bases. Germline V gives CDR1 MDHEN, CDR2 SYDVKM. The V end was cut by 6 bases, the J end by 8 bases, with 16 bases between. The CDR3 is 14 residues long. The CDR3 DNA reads TGTGCCAGCAGGCCTCAGGGGTCCGGGGAAAAACTGTTTTTT. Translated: CASRPQGSGEKLFF.

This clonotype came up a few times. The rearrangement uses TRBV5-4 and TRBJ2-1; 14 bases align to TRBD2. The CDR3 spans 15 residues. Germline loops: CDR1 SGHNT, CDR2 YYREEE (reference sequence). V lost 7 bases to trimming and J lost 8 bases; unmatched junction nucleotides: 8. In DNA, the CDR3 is TGTGCCAGCCTTCGCGGGACTAGCGGGAGACATGAGCAGTTCTTC. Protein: CASLRGTSGRHEQFF. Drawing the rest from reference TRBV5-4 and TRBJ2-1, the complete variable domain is ETGVTQSPTHLIKTRGQQVTLRCSSQSGHNTVSWYQQALGQGPQFIFQYYREEENGRGNFPPRFSGLQFPNYSSELNVNALELDDSALYLCASLRGTSGRHEQFFGPGTRLTVL.

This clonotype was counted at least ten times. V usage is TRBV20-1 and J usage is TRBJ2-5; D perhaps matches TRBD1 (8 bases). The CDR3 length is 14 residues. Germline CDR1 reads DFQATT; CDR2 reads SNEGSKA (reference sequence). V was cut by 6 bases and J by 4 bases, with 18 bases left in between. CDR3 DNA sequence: TGCAGTGCGGAGTACAGGGGGGGAGGAGAGACCCAGTACTTC. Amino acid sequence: CSAEYRGGGETQYF.

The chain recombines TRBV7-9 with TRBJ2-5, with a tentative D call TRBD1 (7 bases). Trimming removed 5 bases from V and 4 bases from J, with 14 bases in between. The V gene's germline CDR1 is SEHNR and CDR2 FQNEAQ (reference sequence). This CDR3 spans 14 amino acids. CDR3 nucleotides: TGTGCCAGCAGCCGGAGGGGACAGACAGAGACCCAGTACTTC. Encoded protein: CASSRRGQTETQYF. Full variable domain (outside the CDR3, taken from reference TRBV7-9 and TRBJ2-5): DTGVSQNPRHKITKRGQNVTFRCDPISEHNRLYWYRQTLGQGPEFLTYFQNEAQLEKSRLLSDRFSAERPKGSFSTLEIQRTEQGDSAMYLCASSRRGQTETQYFGPGTRLLVL.

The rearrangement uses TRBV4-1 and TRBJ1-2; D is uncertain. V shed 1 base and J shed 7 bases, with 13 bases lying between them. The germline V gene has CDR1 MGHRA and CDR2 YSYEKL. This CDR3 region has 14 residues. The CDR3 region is CASSQVGVERGYTF. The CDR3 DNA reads TGCGCCAGCAGCCAAGTAGGAGTTGAACGTGGCTACACCTTC.

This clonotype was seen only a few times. CDR3 sequence reads: CASIVSGGRGNEKLFF. The CDR3, as DNA: TGTGCCAGCATAGTTAGTGGAGGCAGGGGTAATGAAAAACTGTTTTTT. This chain links TRBV28 with TRBJ1-4, with a tentative D call TRBD1 (6 bases). In germline, CDR1 is MDHEN, CDR2 SYDVKM. V was shortened by 7 bases and J by 4 bases, with 19 bases between the two germline ends. CDR3 length: 16 amino acids.